Each of the 21 T cell receptor beta chains below was sequenced from the same sample in a study of blood T cells in healthy people across ages (dated by TCRdb to the mid-2010s). Preparation of the library involved 5' RACE. The data were produced on an Illumina HiSeq 2500. A second PCR of roughly 7 to 11 cycles was performed with a sample-barcoded 5' primer and a J-beta primer mix. Using fastp trimming at Q25 and MiXCR clonotype assembly, TCRdb reanalyzed the public sequencing data and kept in-frame beta chains. Every entry covers one CDR3 protein and lists the most common genes and DNA from its rows. For this sample the table gives some 730,000 distinct CDR3 sequences, of which approximately 21% were detected only once. The ten largest clones represent around a fifth of the sample. Sequencing was done on a sample of blood. The receptor set was obtained from a man in his 70s in good health.

This clonotype has more than one count but fewer than ten. The chain links TRBV5-1 to TRBJ1-3; D is unclear. Germline V lookup: CDR1 SGHRS, CDR2 YFSETQ. CDR3 length: 14 residues. V was shortened by 7 bases and J by 1 base, with 12 bases between the two germline ends. CDR3 coding DNA: TGCGCCAGCGGCCAATTTCCTTCTGGAAACACCATATATTTT. Amino acid sequence: CASGQFPSGNTIYF.

The rearrangement uses TRBV6-5 and TRBJ1-1; TRBD1 agrees at 7 bases. This CDR3 comprises 16 residues. Trimming took 5 bases from V and 11 from J; bases not matched to a gene: 20. Germline CDR1 is MNHEY and CDR2 is SVGAGI. CDR3 loop: CASSLRSGTELSKAFF. The CDR3 DNA reads as TGTGCCAGCAGTCTCCGCTCCGGGACAGAGCTTTCTAAGGCTTTCTTT.

In regard to this clonotype: At one boundary the junction diverges from the germline segment, which might be a read error. The V call is TRBV5-1, the J call TRBJ2-3, with D possibly being TRBD2 (5 bases). From germline, CDR1 is SGHRS and CDR2 YFSETQ. The CDR3 totals 13 residues. CDR3 loop: CASSLERSDTQYF. CDR3 coding DNA: TGTGCCAGCAGCTTAGAGCGGTCAGATACGCAGTATTTT.

The chain has TRBV7-9 and TRBJ2-6; a possible D gene is TRBD2 (5 bases). CDR3 size: 14 residues. The germline gives CDR1 SEHNR, CDR2 FQNEAQ (reference sequence). The V end was cut by 6 bases, the J end by 3 bases, with 9 bases between. CDR3 bases: TGTGCCAGCAGTCGGGATTTTGGGGCCAACGTCCTGACTTTC. Encoded protein: CASSRDFGANVLTF.

This clonotype was recorded a few times. V and J are TRBV7-2 and TRBJ2-2, with 10 positions matching TRBD2. Unmatched junction bases numbered 10, after V lost 5 bases and J lost 7 bases. This CDR3 comprises 16 residues. Germline V gene sequence: CDR1 SGHTA, CDR2 FQGNSA. CDR3 coding DNA: TGTGCCAGCAGCACAAGGGCTAGCGGGGGACGCGGGGAGCTGTTTTTT. This translates into CASSTRASGGRGELFF.

In this sample, this clonotype turned up a few times. V is TRBV5-1 and J is TRBJ2-3; unclear D gene. This CDR3 region has 11 residues. V was shortened by 7 bases and J by 2 bases, with 5 bases between the two germline ends. Per germline, CDR1 SGHRS and CDR2 YFSETQ. The CDR3 here is CASQYTDTQYF. The CDR3 nucleotides are TGCGCCAGCCAGTACACAGATACGCAGTATTTT.

The sample holds a few counts of this clonotype. This chain uses TRBV6-1 with TRBJ2-7; 13 nucleotides match TRBD2. V lost 1 base and J lost 6; bases outside the gene matches: 9. In germline, CDR1 is MNHNS, CDR2 SASEGT. CDR3 length equals 17 residues. CDR3 sequence: CASSEEMGLAGFSEQYF. The CDR3 DNA reads as TGTGCCAGCAGTGAAGAAATGGGACTAGCGGGATTTTCCGAGCAGTACTTC.

This chain joins TRBV12-3 or TRBV12-4 and TRBJ1-4; 10 bases are a match to TRBD1. The CDR3 runs to 16 residues. After removal of 6 bases from V and 5 bases from J, the junction contained 9 bases not matched to a gene. CDR3 coding DNA: TGTGCCAGCAGAGCTTGGACAGGGGGAGAGAATGAAAAACTGTTTTTT. It yields the protein CASRAWTGGENEKLFF.

The chain combines TRBV3-1 with TRBJ2-7; D is unclear. The V gene's germline CDR1 is LGHDT and CDR2 YNNKEL (reference sequence). The ends were cut back, 0 bases at V and 6 bases at J, with 9 bases in the middle. This CDR3 comprises 13 residues. The CDR3: CASSQDRGFEQYF. Written as DNA, the CDR3 is TGTGCCAGCAGCCAAGATAGAGGTTTCGAGCAGTACTTC.

The chain links TRBV6-5 to TRBJ1-1; D remains unclear. The V end was cut by 4 bases, the J end by 2 bases, with 8 bases between. The CDR3 is 13 amino acids. Germline V gives CDR1 MNHEY, CDR2 SVGAGI. CDR3 nucleotide sequence: TGTGCCAGCAGTTGCAACAGCAACACTGAAGCTTTCTTT. This translates into CASSCNSNTEAFF.

V and J are TRBV6-4 and TRBJ1-2; no firm D call. This CDR3 is built from 12 residues. V lost 5 bases to trimming and J lost 2 bases, with 6 bases between them. CDR1 and CDR2 (germline): MRHNA, SNTAGT. The CDR3 loop is CASSKGNYGYTF. The CDR3 DNA reads as TGTGCCAGCAGTAAAGGGAACTATGGCTACACCTTC.

This clonotype was detected only a few times. This chain links TRBV28 with TRBJ1-1; a possible D gene is TRBD1 (5 bases). CDR3 size: 16 residues. Germline values: CDR1 MDHEN, CDR2 SYDVKM. Between the trimmed V and J ends, which lost 6 bases and 5 bases, there was a span of 22 bases. The CDR3: CASRPYGLGVETEAFF. Written as DNA, the CDR3 is TGTGCCAGCAGACCCTATGGCTTAGGGGTGGAAACTGAAGCTTTCTTT.

The chain links TRBV28 to TRBJ2-3; no definite D call. CDR3 length equals 16 residues. Per germline, CDR1 MDHEN and CDR2 SYDVKM. V was clipped by 6 bases and J by 3 bases, with 19 bases between them. The CDR3 nucleotides read TGTGCCAGCAGCGAGCCCTCTAGAGTGAGGACAGATACGCAGTATTTT. Its translation: CASSEPSRVRTDTQYF.

This chain links TRBV3-1 with TRBJ2-7; D uncertain. There are 15 residues in the CDR3. CDR1 is LGHDT and CDR2 is YNNKEL in the germline V gene (reference sequence). Trimming pared 2 bases from V and 1 base from J, leaving 12 bases between. The DNA for the CDR3 is TGTGCCAGCAGCCAAACTTCACTGACTTCCTACGAGCAGTACTTC. Encoded protein: CASSQTSLTSYEQYF.

The chain couples TRBV29-1 to TRBJ2-1; D uncertain. Germline lookup yields CDR1 SQVTM and CDR2 ANQGSEA. V gave up 7 bases and J gave up 7 bases, with 11 bases separating them. CDR3 length: 11 amino acids. For the CDR3, the DNA is TGCAGCGGGTCGACCCGAAATGAGCAGTTCTTC. It translates to CSGSTRNEQFF.

The rearrangement links TRBV6-5 to TRBJ2-3; TRBD2 aligns across 13 bases. CDR3 size: 16 residues. J gave up 10 bases and V 2 bases, and 9 bases lay outside the gene matches. The germline gives CDR1 MNHEY, CDR2 SVGAGI. The CDR3 loop reads CASSYDGLAGERAQYF. CDR3 in DNA: TGTGCCAGCAGTTACGACGGACTAGCGGGAGAAAGGGCGCAGTATTTT.

The gene calls are TRBV7-9 and TRBJ1-2; D possibly corresponds to TRBD1 (5 bases). Germline V gene sequence: CDR1 SEHNR, CDR2 FQNEAQ (reference sequence). The CDR3 length is 15 residues. The V end lost 4 bases, the J end lost 6 bases, and 18 bases lay between the germline ends. CDR3 amino acids: CASSSSGRFGNGYTF. CDR3 sequence (DNA): TGTGCCAGCAGCTCATCAGGGAGGTTCGGGAATGGCTACACCTTC.

The chain joins TRBV3-1 to TRBJ2-3; D may be TRBD2 (6 bases). Germline values: CDR1 LGHDT, CDR2 YNNKEL (reference sequence). The V gene lost 6 bases and the J gene lost 4 bases, with 11 bases spanning the gap. The CDR3 runs to 13 residues. The CDR3 is CASRTSRADTQYF. CDR3 coding DNA: TGTGCCAGCAGGACTAGTCGAGCAGATACGCAGTATTTT.

This chain links TRBV27 with TRBJ1-6; 7 bases are a match to TRBD1. The germline gives CDR1 MNHEY, CDR2 SMNVEV (reference sequence). V was pared by 5 bases and J by 5 bases, with 6 bases of the junction left unmatched. CDR3 size: 15 residues. The CDR3 sequence is CASSPTTGDNSPLHF. In DNA form, the CDR3 reads TGTGCCAGCAGTCCAACAACAGGGGATAATTCACCCCTCCACTTT.

The gene calls are TRBV28 and TRBJ1-1, with TRBD1 as a possible D gene (5 bases). The V end was cut by 7 bases, the J end by 1 base, with 16 bases between. CDR1 is MDHEN and CDR2 is SYDVKM in the germline V gene. This CDR3 has 15 residues. The CDR3 DNA is TGTGCCAGCACCCCTACTCCCACAGGGAACACTGAAGCTTTCTTT. Translation: CASTPTPTGNTEAFF.

In this sample, this clonotype turned up a few times. This chain uses TRBV29-1 with TRBJ2-1; D may be TRBD1 or TRBD2 (5 bases each). In germline, CDR1 is SQVTM, CDR2 ANQGSEA. The V end was cut by 0 bases, the J end by 4 bases, with 16 bases between. The CDR3 consists of 16 residues. CDR3 residues: CSVEDWRRERYNEQFF. DNA for the CDR3: TGCAGCGTTGAAGATTGGCGCAGGGAGCGGTACAATGAGCAGTTCTTC.